This T cell receptor beta chain is from a study of blood T cell repertoires in COVID-19. Across the study: Acute-phase and convalescent COVID-19 samples originated in the United States, Italy and Spain. The cDNA or gDNA used as material had been derived from T cells, B-cell-depleted T cells, or PBMCs.

Authors' processing steps: Amplifying reference gene primers gave estimates of nucleated cell counts. TCRdb's copy holds only in-frame clones and misses some; the assay was immunoSEQ multiplex PCR. V and J calls and clone size are as listed in that table; D and trimming were resolved from the DNA. Found here are approximately 98,000 clones, approximately 82% of them singletons; the top ten hold 3.5% to 5%. This TCR derives from a man in his sixties with acute or convalescent COVID-19. Sequencing was carried out using peripheral blood.

The CDR3 bases are TGTGCCAGTAGGGGACAGGGACTTTATAATTCACCCCTCCACTTT. Translating it yields CASRGQGLYNSPLHF. J is TRBJ1-6 and V is TRBV19; 9 bases are shared with TRBD1. V lost 6 bases to trimming and J lost 4 bases; unmatched junction nucleotides: 4. The CDR3 is 15 amino acids. Germline V gene data show CDR1 as LNHDA and CDR2 as SQIVND (reference sequence).